These 25 T cell receptor beta chains share one sample of origin, sequenced in a study of identical twins. TCRdb processed the 5' RACE reads anew with MiXCR; each CDR3 protein has one entry. The sample yields roughly 570,000 distinct CDR3 sequences, around 9.6% seen once. A further study also used this sample, focusing on yellow fever vaccine responses in identical twins.

Sequencing used PBMCs. These receptors all come from a woman in her late teens or twenties in good health.

The chain uses TRBV16 and TRBJ2-7; D possibly matches TRBD1 or TRBD2 (6 bases each). CDR1 is KGHSY and CDR2 is FQNENV in the germline V gene. The CDR3 totals 15 residues. Deletions cut 0 bases from V and 4 bases from J, with 13 bases between. As DNA, the CDR3 is TGTGCCAGCAGCCAATCAGGAGGGCAGGGGTACGAGCAGTACTTC. This sequence encodes CASSQSGGQGYEQYF.

This clonotype was observed a few times. The chain joins TRBV6-2 or TRBV6-3 to TRBJ2-2; possibly TRBD1 or TRBD2 for D (5 bases each). Trimming removed 6 bases from V and 5 bases from J, with 16 bases in between. The CDR3 consists of 15 residues. The germline V gene has CDR1 MNHEY and CDR2 SVGEGT. This CDR3 is CASSRPGPSTGELFF. In DNA, the CDR3 is TGTGCCAGCAGCCGACCGGGGCCCTCTACCGGGGAGCTGTTTTTT.

There are many counts of this clonotype. The DNA for the CDR3 is TGTGCCAGCAGTCCCCAGGGACTAGCCAAAAACATTCAGTACTTC. It yields the protein CASSPQGLAKNIQYF. The V gene is TRBV28, the J gene TRBJ2-4; the D gene is possibly TRBD2 (6 bases). The germline V gene has CDR1 MDHEN and CDR2 SYDVKM. V shed 5 bases and J shed 0 bases, with 11 bases lying between them. The CDR3 runs 15 residues.

The chain employs TRBV15 and TRBJ2-2, with TRBD2 matching over 7 bases. Germline trimming cut 0 bases from V and 1 base from J; bases unmatched to any gene: 5. The CDR3 contains 17 residues. In germline, CDR1 is LNHNV, CDR2 YYDKDF (reference sequence). The CDR3 reads CATSRETGGRNTGELFF. CDR3 DNA: TGTGCCACCAGCAGAGAAACTGGCGGGAGGAACACCGGGGAGCTGTTTTTT.

This clonotype came up many times. This chain links TRBV7-2 with TRBJ2-7; D is unresolved. V was pared by 4 bases and J by 2 bases, with 12 bases between. The CDR3 loop spans 14 amino acids. From germline, CDR1 is SGHTA and CDR2 FQGNSA. The DNA of the CDR3 is TGTGCCAGCAGCTCCGACATAATCCCCTACGAGCAGTACTTC. Its protein product is CASSSDIIPYEQYF.

This clonotype appeared many times. This chain links TRBV19 with TRBJ2-1; no clear D. This CDR3 is built from 15 residues. The germline CDR1 and CDR2 sequences are LNHDA and SQIVND (reference sequence). Between the trimmed V and J ends, which lost 3 bases and 0 bases, there was a span of 9 bases. The CDR3 loop is CASSISQSSYNEQFF. As DNA, the CDR3 is TGTGCCAGTAGTATTTCGCAGAGCTCCTACAATGAGCAGTTCTTC. The full variable domain, in which reference TRBV19 and TRBJ2-1 provide the parts outside the CDR3, is DGGITQSPKYLFRKEGQNVTLSCEQNLNHDAMYWYRQDPGQGLRLIYYSQIVNDFQKGDIAEGYSVSREKKESFPLTVTSAQKNPTAFYLCASSISQSSYNEQFFGPGTRLTVL.

The genes are TRBV25-1 and TRBJ1-5; a weak D match, TRBD1 (5 bases). CDR3 length: 13 residues. Germline loops: CDR1 MGHDK, CDR2 SYGVNS. Trimming removed 10 bases from V and 2 bases from J, with 12 bases in between. In nucleotides, the CDR3 is TGTGCCAATAGAAAGACAGGCAATCAGCCCCAGCATTTT. Translated, it gives CANRKTGNQPQHF.

This clonotype was seen many times. The chain links TRBV6-2 or TRBV6-3 to TRBJ2-1, with 10 bases identical to TRBD1. The CDR3 sequence is 13 residues long. V shed 6 bases, J shed 6 bases, and the junction held 2 bases outside the gene matches. Germline V lookup: CDR1 MNHEY, CDR2 SVGEGT. The CDR3 sequence: CASRDRGGNEQFF. The DNA for the CDR3 is TGTGCCAGCAGGGACAGGGGGGGCAATGAGCAGTTCTTC.

V is TRBV7-3 and J is TRBJ2-1; 9 positions match TRBD2. Germline CDR1 is SGHTA and CDR2 is FQGTGA. Germline trimming cut 4 bases from V and 6 bases from J; bases unmatched to any gene: 7. This CDR3 region has 15 residues. The CDR3 here is CASSYGSSGINEQFF. The CDR3 DNA reads as TGTGCCAGCAGCTACGGTTCTAGCGGGATCAATGAGCAGTTCTTC.

Ten or more counts support this clonotype. Here the CDR3 DNA reads TGTGCCAGCAGCCCTGGGACAGACCAAGAGACCCAGTACTTC. This codes for CASSPGTDQETQYF. J is TRBJ2-5 and V is TRBV21-1; the table's D call, TRBD1, was not checked against the DNA. TRBV21-1 is tagged as a pseudogene. The CDR3 is 14 amino acids.

This chain joins TRBV7-2 and TRBJ2-4; TRBD1 matches 7 bases. The trim removed 3 bases at V and 7 bases at J, leaving 9 bases unmatched. This CDR3 has 15 residues. The germline V gene encodes CDR1 SGHTA and CDR2 FQGNSA. CDR3: CASSLTDLTGNIQYF. The CDR3, as DNA: TGTGCCAGCAGCTTGACTGACTTGACAGGGAACATTCAGTACTTC.

This clonotype was seen more than once but under ten times. The chain carries TRBV20-1 and TRBJ2-3; D uncertain. V was clipped by 3 bases and J by 4 bases, with 20 bases between them. Germline assignment: CDR1 DFQATT and CDR2 SNEGSKA (reference sequence). The CDR3 is 16 residues long. The DNA for the CDR3 is TGCAGTGCTAGCTCGTTGCCCACAAACCCCCCAGATACGCAGTATTTT. Protein sequence: CSASSLPTNPPDTQYF.

At least ten counts were recorded for this clonotype. This chain connects TRBV6-2 or TRBV6-3 to TRBJ2-7, with 8 bases that match TRBD2. Germline assignment: CDR1 MNHEY and CDR2 SVGEGT. V lost 2 bases to trimming and J lost 3 bases; unmatched junction nucleotides: 9. The CDR3 loop spans 16 amino acids. The CDR3 is CASSYGYGRVNYEQYF. The CDR3 nucleotides read TGTGCCAGCAGTTACGGATACGGGAGGGTAAACTACGAGCAGTACTTC.

This clonotype was seen more than once but under ten times. This chain uses TRBV18 with TRBJ2-1; D unclear. This CDR3 region has 12 residues. Trimming took off 1 base at V and 9 bases at J, with 7 bases between the two ends. The V gene's germline CDR1 is KGHSH and CDR2 LQKENI. As DNA, the CDR3 is TGTGCCAGCTCACCACTGAACGGTGAGCAGTTCTTC. Its protein is CASSPLNGEQFF.

The chain uses TRBV12-3 or TRBV12-4 and TRBJ1-2; possibly TRBD1 for D (5 bases). The CDR3 consists of 14 residues. Trimming cost V 7 bases and J 2 bases, with 14 bases left between them. CDR3 DNA: TGTGCCAGCACCGTAATGACAGCAAACTATGGCTACACCTTC. Protein product: CASTVMTANYGYTF.

In its sample, this clonotype was seen a few times. This chain connects TRBV30 to TRBJ1-5; 7 bases align to TRBD1. Germline V CDR1 and CDR2: GTSNPN, SVGIG (reference sequence). Germline trimming cut 2 bases from V and 2 bases from J; bases unmatched to any gene: 3. This CDR3 has 14 residues. The CDR3 region is CAWSPGGRNQPQHF. DNA for the CDR3: TGTGCCTGGAGTCCAGGGGGGCGCAATCAGCCCCAGCATTTT.

This clonotype was found many times. This chain links TRBV7-9 with TRBJ2-7, with D tentatively TRBD1 (5 bases). Trimming removed 3 bases from V and 6 bases from J, with 15 bases in between. Looked up from germline, CDR1 is SEHNR and CDR2 is FQNEAQ (reference sequence). This CDR3 contains 14 residues. Here the CDR3 reads CASSFPGRVGEQYF. As DNA, the CDR3 is TGTGCCAGCAGCTTCCCGGGCAGGGTTGGCGAGCAGTACTTC.

This clonotype was found a few times. This chain joins TRBV10-3 and TRBJ2-5; possible D gene TRBD2, 6 bases. CDR3 length: 14 amino acids. V lost 7 bases, J lost 5 bases, and 17 bases lay in between. Looked up from germline, CDR1 is ENHRY and CDR2 is SYGVKD. In nucleotides, the CDR3 is TGTGCCATCATGGATAGCGGAGCCGGGGAGACCCAGTACTTC. Protein product: CAIMDSGAGETQYF.

Ten or more counts support this clonotype. The chain has TRBV7-3 and TRBJ1-1; 9 positions match TRBD1. CDR1 is SGHTA and CDR2 is FQGTGA in the germline V gene. V gave up 0 bases and J gave up 6 bases; unmatched junction bases: 5. This CDR3 has 15 residues. The CDR3 loop is CASSLTADRGSEAFF. Written as DNA, the CDR3 is TGTGCCAGCAGCTTAACGGCGGACAGGGGTTCTGAAGCTTTCTTT.

This clonotype was seen a few times. The chain has TRBV29-1 and TRBJ1-1; 10 bases align to TRBD1. Unmatched junction bases numbered 8, after V lost 8 bases and J lost 5 bases. The CDR3 sequence is 13 residues long. CDR1 and CDR2 (germline): SQVTM, ANQGSEA. The CDR3 protein is CSHSGTGVTEAFF. CDR3 in DNA: TGCAGCCACTCAGGGACAGGGGTAACTGAAGCTTTCTTT.

This CDR3 reads CASSEREGETQYF. CDR3 nucleotide sequence: TGTGCCAGCAGTGAGCGGGAGGGGGAGACCCAGTACTTC. V is TRBV2 and J is TRBJ2-5; TRBD2 aligns across 9 bases. Trimming took 3 bases from V and 5 from J; bases not matched to a gene: 1. The germline V gene encodes CDR1 SNHLY and CDR2 FYNNEI. This CDR3 has 13 residues.

This clonotype was detected many times. The rearrangement uses TRBV5-1 and TRBJ2-1, with D possibly TRBD2 on 6 matching bases. CDR1 is SGHRS and CDR2 is YFSETQ in the germline V gene. The V end lost 6 bases, the J end lost 0 bases, and 7 bases lay between the germline ends. This CDR3 comprises 13 residues. The CDR3 nucleotides are TGCGCCAGCATGGGAGGCTCCTACAATGAGCAGTTCTTC. Translating it yields CASMGGSYNEQFF.

This clonotype was picked up a small number of times. The J gene is TRBJ2-3, the V gene TRBV5-1; 11 bases line up with TRBD2. Unmatched junction bases numbered 7, after V lost 0 bases and J lost 4 bases. CDR1 SGHRS and CDR2 YFSETQ come from the germline V gene. CDR3 length equals 17 residues. The CDR3 DNA sequence: TGCGCCAGCAGCTTGGTTTTACTAGCGGGGGAGCCAGATACGCAGTATTTT. This encodes CASSLVLLAGEPDTQYF.

The chain carries TRBV20-1 and TRBJ2-7; perhaps TRBD2 as D (5 bases). This CDR3 is 13 amino acids long. Germline V CDR1 and CDR2: DFQATT, SNEGSKA (reference sequence). V gave up 0 bases and J gave up 4 bases, with 10 bases separating them. The DNA of the CDR3 is TGCAGTGCTAGAGATACGGAGGTTTACGAGCAGTACTTC. It specifies CSARDTEVYEQYF.

The genes are TRBV7-2 and TRBJ2-1; D is undetermined. V was trimmed by 0 bases and J by 4 bases, leaving 16 bases between them. CDR1 and CDR2 (germline): SGHTA, FQGNSA. This CDR3 spans 17 amino acids. The CDR3 spells CASSLAYKAAIYNEQFF. CDR3 coding DNA: TGTGCCAGCAGCTTAGCATATAAGGCAGCTATTTACAATGAGCAGTTCTTC.